Given below is one T cell receptor (beta chain) in context. The data were taken from a study of blood T cell repertoires in COVID-19. Trimming shortened V by 4 bases and J by 5 bases, and 17 bases separated the two germline ends. The CDR3 extends over 16 amino acids. Looked up from germline, CDR1 is KGHDR and CDR2 is SFDVKD. Method: immunoSEQ multiplex PCR; TCRdb's copy keeps in-frame clones and lacks some. The sample lists 200,000 or so clones; about 79% were seen once. The receptor was derived from a woman aged 40 to 49 with acute COVID-19. The sample consisted of PBMCs or T cells enriched from blood (not recorded which). This chain connects TRBV24-1 to TRBJ1-5; D is uncertain. The CDR3 DNA is TGTGCCACCAGTGACCCGTCGAGGAGCCCAGATCAGCCCCAGCATTTT. Amino acids: CATSDPSRSPDQPQHF.